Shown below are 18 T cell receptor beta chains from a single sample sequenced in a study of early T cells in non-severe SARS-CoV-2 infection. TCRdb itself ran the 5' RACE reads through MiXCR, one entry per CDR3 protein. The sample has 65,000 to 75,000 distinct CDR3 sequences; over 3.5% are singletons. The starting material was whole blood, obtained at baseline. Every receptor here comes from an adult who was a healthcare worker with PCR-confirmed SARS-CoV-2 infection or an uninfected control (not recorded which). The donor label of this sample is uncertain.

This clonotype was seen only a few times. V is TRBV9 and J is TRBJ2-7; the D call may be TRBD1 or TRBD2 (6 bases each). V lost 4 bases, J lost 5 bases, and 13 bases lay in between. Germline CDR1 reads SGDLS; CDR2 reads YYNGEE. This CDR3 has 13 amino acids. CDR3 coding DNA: TGTGCCAGCAGCCCCGGAAGGGGGGACGAGCAGTACTTC. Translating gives CASSPGRGDEQYF.

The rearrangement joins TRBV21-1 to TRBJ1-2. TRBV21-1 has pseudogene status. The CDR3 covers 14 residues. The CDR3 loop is CASSKWDGQDGYTF. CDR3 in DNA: TGTGCCAGCAGCAAGTGGGACGGCCAGGATGGCTACACCTTC.

This chain's CDR3 is CASSGLSGTYNEQFF. Written as DNA, the CDR3 is TGCGCCAGCAGCGGCCTGAGCGGGACCTACAATGAGCAGTTCTTC. The chain uses TRBV5-1 and TRBJ2-1, with 7 bases matching TRBD2. Trimming took 4 bases from V and 2 from J; bases not matched to a gene: 6. This CDR3 comprises 15 residues. Germline V gene data show CDR1 as SGHRS and CDR2 as YFSETQ.

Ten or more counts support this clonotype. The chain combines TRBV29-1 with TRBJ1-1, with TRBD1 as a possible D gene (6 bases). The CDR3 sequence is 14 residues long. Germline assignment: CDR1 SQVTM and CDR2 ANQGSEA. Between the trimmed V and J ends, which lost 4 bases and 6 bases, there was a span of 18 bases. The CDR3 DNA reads TGCAGCGTTGTGGGGGCACGGGAACAGGCTGAAGCTTTCTTT. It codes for CSVVGAREQAEAFF. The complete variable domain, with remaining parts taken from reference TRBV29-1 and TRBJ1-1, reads SAVISQKPSRDICQRGTSLTIQCQVDSQVTMMFWYRQQPGQSLTLIATANQGSEATYESGFVIDKFPISRPNLTFSTLTVSNMSPEDSSIYLCSVVGAREQAEAFFGQGTRLTVV.

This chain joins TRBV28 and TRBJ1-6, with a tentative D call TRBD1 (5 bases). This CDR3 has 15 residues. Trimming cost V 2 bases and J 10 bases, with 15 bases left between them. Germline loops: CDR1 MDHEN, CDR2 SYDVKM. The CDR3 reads CASSLNGGGRSPLHF. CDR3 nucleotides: TGTGCCAGCAGTTTAAACGGGGGAGGGCGATCACCCCTCCACTTT.

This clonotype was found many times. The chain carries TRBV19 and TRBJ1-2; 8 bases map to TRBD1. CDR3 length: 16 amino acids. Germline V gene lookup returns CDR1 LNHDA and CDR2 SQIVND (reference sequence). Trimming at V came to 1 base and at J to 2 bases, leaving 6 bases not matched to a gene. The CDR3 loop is CASSIVGTGSNYGYTF. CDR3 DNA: TGTGCCAGTAGTATAGTCGGGACAGGAAGCAACTATGGCTACACCTTC. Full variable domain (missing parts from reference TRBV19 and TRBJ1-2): DGGITQSPKYLFRKEGQNVTLSCEQNLNHDAMYWYRQDPGQGLRLIYYSQIVNDFQKGDIAEGYSVSREKKESFPLTVTSAQKNPTAFYLCASSIVGTGSNYGYTFGSGTRLTVV.

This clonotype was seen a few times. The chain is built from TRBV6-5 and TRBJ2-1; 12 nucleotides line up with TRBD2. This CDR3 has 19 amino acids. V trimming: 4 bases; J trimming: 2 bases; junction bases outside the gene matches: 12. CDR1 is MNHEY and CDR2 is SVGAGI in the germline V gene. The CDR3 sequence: CASSSPASGGALTYNEQFF. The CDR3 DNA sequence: TGTGCCAGCAGTTCCCCGGCTAGCGGGGGGGCCCTCACCTACAATGAGCAGTTCTTC.

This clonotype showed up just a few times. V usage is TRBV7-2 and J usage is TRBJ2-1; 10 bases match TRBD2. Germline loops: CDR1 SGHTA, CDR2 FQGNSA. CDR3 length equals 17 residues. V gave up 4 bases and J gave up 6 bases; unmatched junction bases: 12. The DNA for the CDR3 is TGTGCCAGCAGCTCTGGGGCTAATCTAGCGGGGGTCAATGAGCAGTTCTTC. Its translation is CASSSGANLAGVNEQFF.

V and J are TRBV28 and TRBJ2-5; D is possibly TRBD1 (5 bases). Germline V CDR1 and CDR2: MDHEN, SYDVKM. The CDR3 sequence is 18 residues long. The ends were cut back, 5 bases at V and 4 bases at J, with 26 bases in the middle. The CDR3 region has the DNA TGTGCCAGCAGTGGAGTATTTGGGGCCGGCCAAACTCCAGAGACCCAGTACTTC. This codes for CASSGVFGAGQTPETQYF.

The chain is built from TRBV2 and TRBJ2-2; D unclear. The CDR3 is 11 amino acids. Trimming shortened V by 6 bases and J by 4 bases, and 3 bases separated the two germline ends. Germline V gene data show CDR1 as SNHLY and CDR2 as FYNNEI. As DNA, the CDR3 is TGTGCCAGCAGCCCCACCGGGGAGCTGTTTTTT. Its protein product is CASSPTGELFF.

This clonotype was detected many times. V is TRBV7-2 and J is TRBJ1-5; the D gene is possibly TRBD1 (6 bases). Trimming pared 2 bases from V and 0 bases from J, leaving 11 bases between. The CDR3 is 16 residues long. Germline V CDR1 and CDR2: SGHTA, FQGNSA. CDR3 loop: CASSLRWDNSNQPQHF. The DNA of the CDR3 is TGTGCCAGCAGCTTACGTTGGGACAATAGCAATCAGCCCCAGCATTTT.

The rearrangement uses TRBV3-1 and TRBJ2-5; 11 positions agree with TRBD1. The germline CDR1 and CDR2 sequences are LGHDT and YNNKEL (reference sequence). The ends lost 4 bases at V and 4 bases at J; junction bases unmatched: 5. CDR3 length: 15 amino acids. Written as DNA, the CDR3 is TGTGCCAGCAGCCTTAGGACAGGGGGCGGAGAGACCCAGTACTTC. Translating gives CASSLRTGGGETQYF.

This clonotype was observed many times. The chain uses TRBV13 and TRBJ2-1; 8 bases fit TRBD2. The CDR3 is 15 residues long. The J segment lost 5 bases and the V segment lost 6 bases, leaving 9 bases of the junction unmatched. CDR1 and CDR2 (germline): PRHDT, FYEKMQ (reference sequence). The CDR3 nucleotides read TGTGCCAGCAGGCCCGGGACTAGTATAAACAATGAGCAGTTCTTC. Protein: CASRPGTSINNEQFF.

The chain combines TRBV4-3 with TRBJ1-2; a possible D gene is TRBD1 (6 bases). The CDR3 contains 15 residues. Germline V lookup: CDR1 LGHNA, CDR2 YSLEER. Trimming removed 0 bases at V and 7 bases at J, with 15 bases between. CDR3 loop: CASSQDSGTWSGYTF. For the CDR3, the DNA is TGCGCCAGCAGCCAAGATTCCGGGACATGGTCTGGCTACACCTTC.

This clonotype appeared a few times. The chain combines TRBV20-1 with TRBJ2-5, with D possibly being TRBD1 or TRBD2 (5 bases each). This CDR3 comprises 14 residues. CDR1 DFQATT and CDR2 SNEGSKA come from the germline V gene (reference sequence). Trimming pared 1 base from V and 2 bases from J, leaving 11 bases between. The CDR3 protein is CSARGSGLQETQYF. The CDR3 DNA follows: TGCAGTGCTAGAGGGTCGGGGCTTCAAGAGACCCAGTACTTC.

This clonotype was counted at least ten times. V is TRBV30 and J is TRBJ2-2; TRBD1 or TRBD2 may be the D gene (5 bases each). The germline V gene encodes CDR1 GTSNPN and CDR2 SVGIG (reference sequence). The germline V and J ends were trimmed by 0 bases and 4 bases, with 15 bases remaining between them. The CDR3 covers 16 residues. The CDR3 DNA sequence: TGTGCCTGGAGTGTGAGGGGTGGCATGGGCACCGGGGAGCTGTTTTTT. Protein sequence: CAWSVRGGMGTGELFF.

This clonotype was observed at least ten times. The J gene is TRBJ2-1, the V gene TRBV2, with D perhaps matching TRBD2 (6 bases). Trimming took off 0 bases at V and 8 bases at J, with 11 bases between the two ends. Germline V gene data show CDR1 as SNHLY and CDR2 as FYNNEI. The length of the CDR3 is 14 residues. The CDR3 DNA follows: TGTGCCAGCAGTGAAGCAGGACGGGGGTATGAGCAGTTCTTC. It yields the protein CASSEAGRGYEQFF.

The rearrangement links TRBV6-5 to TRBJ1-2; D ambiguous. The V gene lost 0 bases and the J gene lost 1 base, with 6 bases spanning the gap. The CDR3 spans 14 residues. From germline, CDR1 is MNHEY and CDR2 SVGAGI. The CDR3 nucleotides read TGTGCCAGCAGTTACTCGTACAATAACTATGGCTACACCTTC. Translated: CASSYSYNNYGYTF.